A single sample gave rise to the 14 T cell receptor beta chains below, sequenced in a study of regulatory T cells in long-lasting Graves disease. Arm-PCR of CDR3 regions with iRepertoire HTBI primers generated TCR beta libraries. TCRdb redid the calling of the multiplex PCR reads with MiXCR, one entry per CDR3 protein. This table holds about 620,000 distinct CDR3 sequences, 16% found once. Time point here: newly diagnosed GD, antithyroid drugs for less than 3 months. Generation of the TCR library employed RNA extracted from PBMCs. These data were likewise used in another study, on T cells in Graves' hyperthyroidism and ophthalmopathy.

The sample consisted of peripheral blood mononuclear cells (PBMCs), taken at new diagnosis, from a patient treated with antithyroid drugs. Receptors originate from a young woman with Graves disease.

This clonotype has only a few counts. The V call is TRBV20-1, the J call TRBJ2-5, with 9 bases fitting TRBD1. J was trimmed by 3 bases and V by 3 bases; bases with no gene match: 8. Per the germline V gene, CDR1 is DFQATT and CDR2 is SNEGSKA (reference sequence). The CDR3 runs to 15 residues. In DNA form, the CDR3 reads TGCAGTGCTAGCGGGGACAGGGCACGGGAAGAGACCCAGTACTTC. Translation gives CSASGDRAREETQYF.

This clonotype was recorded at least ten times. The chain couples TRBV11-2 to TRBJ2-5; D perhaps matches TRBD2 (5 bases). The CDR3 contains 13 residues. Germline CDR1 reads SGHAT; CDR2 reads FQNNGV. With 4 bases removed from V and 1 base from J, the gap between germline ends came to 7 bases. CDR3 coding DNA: TGTGCCAGCAGCTCCGGACTCCAAGAGACCCAGTACTTC. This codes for CASSSGLQETQYF. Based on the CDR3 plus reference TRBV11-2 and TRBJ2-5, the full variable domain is EAGVAQSPRYKIIEKRQSVAFWCNPISGHATLYWYQQILGQGPKLLIQFQNNGVVDDSQLPKDRFSAERLKGVDSTLKIQPAKLEDSAVYLCASSSGLQETQYFGPGTRLLVL.

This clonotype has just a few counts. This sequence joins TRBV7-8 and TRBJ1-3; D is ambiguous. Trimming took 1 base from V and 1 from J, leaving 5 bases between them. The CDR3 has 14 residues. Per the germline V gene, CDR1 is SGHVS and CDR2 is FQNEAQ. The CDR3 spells CASSLDQSGNTIYF. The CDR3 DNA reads TGTGCCAGCAGCTTAGATCAATCTGGAAACACCATATATTTT.

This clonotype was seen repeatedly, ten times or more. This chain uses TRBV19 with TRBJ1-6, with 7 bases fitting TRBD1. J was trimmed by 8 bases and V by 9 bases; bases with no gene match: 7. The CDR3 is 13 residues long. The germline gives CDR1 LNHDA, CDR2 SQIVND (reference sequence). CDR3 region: CASTDRVDSPLHF. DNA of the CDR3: TGTGCCAGCACTGACAGGGTTGATTCACCCCTCCACTTT.

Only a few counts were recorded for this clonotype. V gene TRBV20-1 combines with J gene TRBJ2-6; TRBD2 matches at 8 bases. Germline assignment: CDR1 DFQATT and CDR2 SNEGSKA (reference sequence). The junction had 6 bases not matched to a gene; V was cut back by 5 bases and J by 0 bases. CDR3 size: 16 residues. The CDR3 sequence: CSAFGRGDSGANVLTF. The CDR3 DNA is TGCAGTGCTTTCGGGAGGGGGGACTCTGGGGCCAACGTCCTGACTTTC.

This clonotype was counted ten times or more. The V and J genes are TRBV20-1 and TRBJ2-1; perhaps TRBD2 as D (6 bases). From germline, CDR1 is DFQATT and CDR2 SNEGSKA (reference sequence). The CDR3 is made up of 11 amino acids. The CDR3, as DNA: TGCACCGGGACTTTGTACAATGAGCAGTTCTTC. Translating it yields CTGTLYNEQFF.

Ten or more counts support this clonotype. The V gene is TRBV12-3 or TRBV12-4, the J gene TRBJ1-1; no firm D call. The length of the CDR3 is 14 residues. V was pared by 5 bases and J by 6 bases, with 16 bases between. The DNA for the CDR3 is TGTGCCAGCAGTCCCTTAGTCGGCGCGGCTGAAGCTTTCTTT. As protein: CASSPLVGAAEAFF.

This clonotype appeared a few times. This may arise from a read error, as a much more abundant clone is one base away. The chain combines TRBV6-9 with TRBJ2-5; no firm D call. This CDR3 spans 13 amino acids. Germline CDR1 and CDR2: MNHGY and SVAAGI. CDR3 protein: CASSFLGGETHYF. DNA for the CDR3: TGTGCCAGCAGTTTCCTAGGTGGTGAGACCCATTACTTC.

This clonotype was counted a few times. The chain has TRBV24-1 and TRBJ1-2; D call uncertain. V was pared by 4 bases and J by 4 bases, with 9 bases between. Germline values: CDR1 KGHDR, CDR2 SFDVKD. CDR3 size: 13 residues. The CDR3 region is CATSDGRTYGYTF. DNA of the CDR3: TGTGCCACCAGTGACGGCAGGACCTATGGCTACACCTTC.

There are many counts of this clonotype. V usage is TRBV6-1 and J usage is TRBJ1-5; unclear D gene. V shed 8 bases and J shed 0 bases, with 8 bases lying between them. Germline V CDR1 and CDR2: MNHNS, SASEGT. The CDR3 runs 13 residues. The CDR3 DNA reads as TGTGCCAGCCAGGAAAATAGCAATCAGCCCCAGCATTTT. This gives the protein CASQENSNQPQHF.

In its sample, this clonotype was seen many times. CDR3 coding DNA: TGTGCCAGCACAACCGGGACGGTAACCTACGAGCAGTACTTC. It is translated as CASTTGTVTYEQYF. The genes are TRBV2 and TRBJ2-7; TRBD1 or TRBD2 may be the D gene (5 bases each). This CDR3 has 14 amino acids. The V gene lost 7 bases and the J gene lost 2 bases, with 15 bases spanning the gap. Germline V lookup: CDR1 SNHLY, CDR2 FYNNEI.

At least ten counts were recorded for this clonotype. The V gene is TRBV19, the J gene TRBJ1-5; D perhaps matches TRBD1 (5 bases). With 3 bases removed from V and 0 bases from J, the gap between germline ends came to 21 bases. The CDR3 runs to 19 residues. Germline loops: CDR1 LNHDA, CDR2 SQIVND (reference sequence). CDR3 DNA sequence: TGTGCCAGTAGTATGGGCCGGGACCCTCGTCTATATAGCAATCAGCCCCAGCATTTT. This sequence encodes CASSMGRDPRLYSNQPQHF.

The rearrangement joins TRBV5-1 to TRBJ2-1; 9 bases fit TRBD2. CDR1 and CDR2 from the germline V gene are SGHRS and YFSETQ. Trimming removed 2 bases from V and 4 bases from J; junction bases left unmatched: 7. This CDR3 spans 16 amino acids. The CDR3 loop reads CASSFVSGRTYNEQFF. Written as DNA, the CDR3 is TGCGCCAGCAGCTTTGTTAGCGGGAGAACTTACAATGAGCAGTTCTTC.

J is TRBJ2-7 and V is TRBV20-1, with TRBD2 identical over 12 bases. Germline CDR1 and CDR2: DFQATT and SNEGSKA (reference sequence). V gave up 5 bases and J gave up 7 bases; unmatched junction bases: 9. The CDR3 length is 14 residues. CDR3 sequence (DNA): TGCAGTGCTGGGCTAGCGGGAGGGCGGAGTGAGCAGTACTTC. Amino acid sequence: CSAGLAGGRSEQYF.